This TCR beta chain was sequenced during a study of identical twins. Germline V gene lookup returns CDR1 DFQATT and CDR2 SNEGSKA (reference sequence). With V trimmed by 0 bases and J by 4 bases, 5 bases remained unmatched. This CDR3 comprises 14 residues. TCRdb re-derived calls from the 5' RACE reads in MiXCR, one entry per CDR3 protein. This sample has around 1.7 million distinct CDR3 sequences, with under 35% found just once. The V gene is TRBV20-1, the J gene TRBJ1-2; 7 bases are a match to TRBD1. This receptor was obtained from a newborn girl in good health. The sequencing input was cord blood. CDR3 nucleotide sequence: TGCAGTGCTAGAGATGGGGGACAGCCCTATGGCTACACCTTC. This translates into CSARDGGQPYGYTF.